The source of this T cell receptor beta chain is a study of shared clonotypes between healthy human individuals. Study-level background: The cohort comprised a couple of women and a few men. Their ages spanned 18 to 49 years.

Regarding this clone: The antigen is undetermined.

CDR1 is PRHDT, CDR2 FYEKMQ, per germline (reference sequence). V was clipped by 1 base and J by 2 bases, with 11 bases between them. The CDR3 loop spans 15 amino acids. Authors' methods: For the immunoSEQ data, sequences were junction-only without quality scores, so filtering differed. Clones were read by immunoSEQ multiplex PCR, and TCRdb kept only the in-frame ones, dropping some. Clonal size and the V and J genes are those of that table, whereas D and trimming came from the DNA. This sample has approximately 2,000,000 clones; over 85% occur once, and the top ten carry 1.5% to 2%. Terminally differentiated effector memory CD45RA+ cells were excluded from the naive CD8 cells, which were CD45RO-negative and positively selected for CCR7. General study points: The naive CD4 repertoires of a few donors were compared, and about 5% of clonotypes were shared. What naive subsets generally showed was a larger estimated richness than memory subsets showed.

The sample comprised naive CD8+ T cells from PBMCs. The rearrangement uses TRBV13 and TRBJ2-5, with D unclear. The receptor was isolated from a man younger than 35 in good health. Some clones in this sample may be carry-over from other donors' samples. This chain's CDR3 is CASSLVPYEQETQYF. Written as DNA, the CDR3 is TGTGCCAGCAGCTTAGTGCCCTACGAGCAAGAGACCCAGTACTTC.